The 18 T cell receptor beta chains below come from one sample, sequenced in a study of cytomegalovirus exposure and HLA in healthy donors. Amplification used 60 Vbeta primers and 13 Jbeta primers. Sequencing used immunoSEQ multiplex PCR; TCRdb keeps in-frame clones, though not all of them. Seen here are nearly 200,000 clones, around 79% observed once, and the top ten hold 0.39%. The sample consisted of PBMCs. Receptor source: a male donor in good health and CMV-seropositive.

This clone was counted only a few times. Mismatch with germline at one junction end may stem from a read error. This chain joins TRBV7-9 and TRBJ1-2; no firm D call. Germline V gene data show CDR1 as SEHNR and CDR2 as FQNEAQ (reference sequence). The CDR3 has 11 amino acids. The CDR3 region is CSSTFPEGYTF. CDR3 nucleotides: TGTTCCAGCACTTTCCCCGAGGGCTACACCTTC.

The chain employs TRBV5-6 and TRBJ2-3; TRBD2 matches 7 bases. Germline V lookup: CDR1 SGHDT, CDR2 YYEEEE. The V gene end was trimmed by 4 bases and the J gene end by 2 bases; junction bases not matched to a gene: 10. The CDR3 consists of 16 residues. The CDR3 region has the DNA TGTGCCAGCAGCCCAGCAGGGAGCGGGGACACAGATACGCAGTATTTT. Translation gives CASSPAGSGDTDTQYF.

The chain recombines TRBV10-3 with TRBJ1-1, with no clear D. The V and J ends lost 2 bases and 3 bases respectively, with 10 bases between them. The CDR3 spans 14 residues. Germline V gene sequence: CDR1 ENHRY, CDR2 SYGVKD. The CDR3 region is CAISEGEVYTEAFF. The DNA of the CDR3 is TGTGCCATCAGTGAGGGGGAGGTGTACACTGAAGCTTTCTTT.

The V call is TRBV5-1, the J call TRBJ2-5, with D tentatively TRBD2 (6 bases). Near its end, the DNA agrees better with TRBJ2-7, so the J call may be wrong. The CDR3 length is 12 residues. The germline CDR1 and CDR2 sequences are SGHRS and YFSETQ. CDR3 region: CASRSSGYEQYF. CDR3 DNA sequence: TGCGCCAGCAGGAGTAGCGGCTACGAGCAGTACTTC.

V usage is TRBV4-1 and J usage is TRBJ2-7; no clear D. Looked up from germline, CDR1 is MGHRA and CDR2 is YSYEKL. With 0 bases removed from V and 6 bases from J, the gap between germline ends came to 15 bases. The CDR3 contains 15 residues. For the CDR3, the DNA is TGCGCCAGCAGCCAAGAGTGGGCAACCCGTGGCGAGCAGTACTTC. It specifies CASSQEWATRGEQYF.

The chain carries TRBV27 and TRBJ2-1, with 11 bases identical to TRBD2. The germline CDR1 and CDR2 sequences are MNHEY and SMNVEV (reference sequence). With 2 bases clipped from V and 1 base from J, the junction kept 1 base outside the gene matches. The CDR3 totals 16 residues. DNA for the CDR3: TGTGCCAGCAGTTTAGGGACTAGCGGTTCCTACAATGAGCAGTTCTTC. Translating gives CASSLGTSGSYNEQFF.

V usage is TRBV6-1 and J usage is TRBJ2-1; TRBD2 matches at 9 bases. Germline V lookup: CDR1 MNHNS, CDR2 SASEGT. J was trimmed by 6 bases and V by 2 bases; bases with no gene match: 8. The CDR3 is made up of 16 amino acids. CDR3 in amino acids: CASSESLAGAGNEQFF. CDR3 DNA sequence: TGTGCCAGCAGTGAATCCTTAGCGGGAGCTGGCAATGAGCAGTTCTTC.

The V gene is TRBV5-1, the J gene TRBJ1-1; 9 nucleotides align to TRBD1. CDR3 length: 14 amino acids. Germline trimming cut 3 bases from V and 5 bases from J; bases unmatched to any gene: 5. Germline lookup yields CDR1 SGHRS and CDR2 YFSETQ. This chain's CDR3 is CASSWRGQGTEAFF. In DNA, the CDR3 is TGCGCCAGCAGCTGGAGGGGACAGGGAACTGAAGCTTTCTTT. Looking up the rest from reference TRBV5-1 and TRBJ1-1 gives the full variable domain: KAGVTQTPRYLIKTRGQQVTLSCSPISGHRSVSWYQQTPGQGLQFLFEYFSETQRNKGNFPGRFSGRQFSNSRSEMNVSTLELGDSALYLCASSWRGQGTEAFFGQGTRLTVV.

This rearrangement joins TRBV19 to TRBJ2-7, with 8 bases identical to TRBD2. Germline values: CDR1 LNHDA, CDR2 SQIVND (reference sequence). This CDR3 region has 14 residues. V trimming: 3 bases; J trimming: 6 bases; junction bases outside the gene matches: 7. This CDR3 is CASSIGGVPGEQYF. The DNA for the CDR3 is TGTGCCAGTAGTATCGGGGGGGTCCCTGGCGAGCAGTACTTC.

The sample holds one count of this clone. The J gene is TRBJ2-1, the V gene TRBV11-3, with 12 nucleotides matching TRBD2. From germline, CDR1 is SGHNT and CDR2 YENEEA. There are 15 residues in the CDR3. Trimming cost V 1 base and J 7 bases; bases outside gene matches: 2. The CDR3 bases are TGTGCCAGCAGCTTAGGCGGGACTAGCGGGAATGAGCAGTTCTTC. Translated, it gives CASSLGGTSGNEQFF. Supplemented by reference TRBV11-3 and TRBJ2-1, the full variable domain reads EAGVVQSPRYKIIEKKQPVAFWCNPISGHNTLYWYLQNLGQGPELLIRYENEEAVDDSQLPKDRFSAERLKGVDSTLKIQPAELGDSAVYLCASSLGGTSGNEQFFGPGTRLTVL.

This clone was found a few times. V and J are TRBV6-6 and TRBJ2-7, with TRBD1 matching 9 bases. The V and J ends lost 0 bases and 6 bases, in that order; junction bases with no gene match: 9. The V gene's germline CDR1 is MNHNY and CDR2 SVGAGI (reference sequence). CDR3 size: 16 residues. The CDR3 coding sequence is TGTGCCAGCAGTTACTCCCCGGGACAGGGAGGGTCCGAGCAGTACTTC. Translated, it gives CASSYSPGQGGSEQYF.

CDR3 residues: CASSRQGLQETQYF. CDR3 in DNA: TGTGCCAGCAGTAGACAGGGCCTCCAAGAGACCCAGTACTTC. The V gene is TRBV27, the J gene TRBJ2-5, with 7 bases aligning to TRBD1. Germline CDR1 is MNHEY and CDR2 is SMNVEV (reference sequence). CDR3 length: 14 residues. V lost 5 bases and J lost 1; bases outside the gene matches: 4.

This chain joins TRBV9 and TRBJ2-3; D remains unclear. Trimming removed 0 bases from V and 3 bases from J, with 11 bases in between. CDR3 size: 15 residues. Germline V CDR1 and CDR2: SGDLS, YYNGEE. The CDR3 loop reads CASSVDSPVTDTQYF. In nucleotides, the CDR3 is TGTGCCAGCAGCGTAGACAGTCCCGTTACAGATACGCAGTATTTT.

The DNA of the CDR3 is TGTGCCAGCAGGGTCGGACTAGCGGGAGGGTGGAATGAGCAGTTCTTC. Translation gives CASRVGLAGGWNEQFF. The chain links TRBV28 to TRBJ2-1; 15 nucleotides line up with TRBD2. Unmatched junction bases numbered 7, after V lost 6 bases and J lost 7 bases. The CDR3 totals 16 residues. Germline-derived CDR1 and CDR2 are MDHEN and SYDVKM.

The chain uses TRBV5-1 and TRBJ2-7; 10 bases are a match to TRBD1. This CDR3 comprises 13 residues. Germline CDR1 SGHRS, CDR2 YFSETQ. With 4 bases clipped from V and 7 bases from J, the junction kept 5 bases outside the gene matches. CDR3 amino acids: CASSEGTGDEQYF. CDR3 DNA sequence: TGCGCCAGCAGCGAAGGGACAGGGGATGAGCAGTACTTC.

V gene TRBV7-2 combines with J gene TRBJ2-1, with D perhaps matching TRBD2 (6 bases). The V gene's germline CDR1 is SGHTA and CDR2 FQGNSA. The CDR3 runs to 18 residues. The germline V and J ends were trimmed by 1 base and 7 bases, with 23 bases remaining between them. CDR3 DNA sequence: TGTGCCAGCAGCTTAGGGCCCCACTCTAGCAGCCGGGGGAATGAGCAGTTCTTC. Translated, it gives CASSLGPHSSSRGNEQFF.

The genes are TRBV4-1 and TRBJ2-3, with a weak D call TRBD2 (5 bases). Trimming shortened V by 0 bases and J by 5 bases, and 9 bases separated the two germline ends. Per germline, CDR1 MGHRA and CDR2 YSYEKL. There are 14 residues in the CDR3. CDR3 in amino acids: CASSQDSDLDTQYF. For the CDR3, the DNA is TGCGCCAGCAGCCAAGACTCGGACTTAGATACGCAGTATTTT.

J is TRBJ2-1 and V is TRBV4-2; 14 bases are a match to TRBD2. CDR1 and CDR2 from the germline V gene are LGHNA and YNFKEQ. The V segment lost 1 base and the J segment 10 bases; nucleotides outside the gene matches: 6. CDR3 size: 16 residues. The CDR3 DNA follows: TGTGCCAGCAGCCAAGGGACTAGCGGGGGGACAACCGAGCAGTTCTTC. Its translation: CASSQGTSGGTTEQFF.